Listed here are 8 T cell receptor beta chains from one sample, sequenced in a study of multiple sclerosis patients with progressive multifocal leukoencephalopathy. Generated by immunoSEQ multiplex PCR, the TCRdb table keeps only in-frame clones and is missing some. Seen here are tens of thousands of clones, roughly 86% observed once, and the top ten hold roughly 1.6%. Time point: more than five months of natalizumab therapy. Specimen: PBMCs, collected from a patient treated with natalizumab. These receptors all stem from a human donor with multiple sclerosis.

CDR3 residues: CASKPNRDTEAFF. DNA of the CDR3: TGTGCCAGTAAACCTAACAGGGACACTGAAGCTTTCTTT. V is TRBV19 and J is TRBJ1-1; tentatively, D is TRBD1 (6 bases). Trimming removed 7 bases from V and 3 bases from J, with 12 bases in between. From germline, CDR1 is LNHDA and CDR2 SQIVND (reference sequence). The CDR3 sequence is 13 residues long. The variable domain in full, with the rest retrieved from reference TRBV19 and TRBJ1-1, is DGGITQSPKYLFRKEGQNVTLSCEQNLNHDAMYWYRQDPGQGLRLIYYSQIVNDFQKGDIAEGYSVSREKKESFPLTVTSAQKNPTAFYLCASKPNRDTEAFFGQGTRLTVV.

V is TRBV18 and J is TRBJ2-6; D might be TRBD1 (6 bases). CDR3 length: 17 amino acids. V lost 4 bases and J 0 bases, leaving 13 bases between the germline ends. Germline V gives CDR1 KGHSH, CDR2 LQKENI. The CDR3 region has the DNA TGTGCCAGCTCACAAACAGGGTCCGGCTCTGGGGCCAACGTCCTGACTTTC. Translation: CASSQTGSGSGANVLTF. The variable domain in full, completed from reference TRBV18 and TRBJ2-6, reads NAGVMQNPRHLVRRRGQEARLRCSPMKGHSHVYWYRQLPEEGLKFMVYLQKENIIDESGMPKERFSAEFPKEGPSILRIQQVVRGDSAAYFCASSQTGSGSGANVLTFGAGSRLTVL.

The V gene is TRBV30, the J gene TRBJ2-1; possible D gene TRBD1, 5 bases. Germline assignment: CDR1 GTSNPN and CDR2 SVGIG (reference sequence). Trimming removed 3 bases from V and 10 bases from J, with 13 bases in between. The CDR3 has 12 residues. The CDR3 DNA follows: TGTGCCTGGAGCTTAGGGGTGGTCGAGCAGTTCTTC. It specifies CAWSLGVVEQFF. Full variable domain (rest looked up from reference TRBV30 and TRBJ2-1): SQTIHQWPATLVQPVGSPLSLECTVEGTSNPNLYWYRQAAGRGLQLLFYSVGIGQISSEVPQNLSASRPQDRQFILSSKKLLLSDSGFYLCAWSLGVVEQFFGPGTRLTVL.

The chain links TRBV19 to TRBJ2-7; D might be TRBD2 (5 bases). CDR1 LNHDA and CDR2 SQIVND come from the germline V gene (reference sequence). The CDR3 covers 12 residues. Trimming stripped 7 bases from V and 4 bases from J, with 11 bases between. The CDR3 here is CASISKRYEQYF. As DNA, the CDR3 is TGTGCCAGTATCTCGAAGCGGTACGAGCAGTACTTC.

The chain has TRBV27 and TRBJ1-2, with a weak D call TRBD1 (5 bases). Germline V gene lookup returns CDR1 MNHEY and CDR2 SMNVEV (reference sequence). With 3 bases removed from V and 5 bases from J, the gap between germline ends came to 10 bases. CDR3 length: 13 residues. The CDR3 DNA follows: TGTGCCAGCAGTTTCGCTGGGGGGTATGGCTACACCTTC. Its protein product is CASSFAGGYGYTF.

The rearrangement joins TRBV30 to TRBJ1-2; D is uncertain. The CDR3 is 13 amino acids. Germline CDR1 and CDR2: GTSNPN and SVGIG (reference sequence). V lost 7 bases and J 0 bases, leaving 12 bases between the germline ends. For the CDR3, the DNA is TGTGCCTCCCCACATCGCGCTAACTATGGCTACACCTTC. As protein: CASPHRANYGYTF.

The gene calls are TRBV28 and TRBJ1-1; D uncertain. From germline, CDR1 is MDHEN and CDR2 SYDVKM. The V and J ends lost 2 bases and 1 base respectively, with 11 bases between them. This CDR3 has 15 residues. Written as DNA, the CDR3 is TGTGCCAGCAGTTTAAATGGTCAGCCGAACACTGAAGCTTTCTTT. Translation gives CASSLNGQPNTEAFF.

The CDR3 reads CASSPDRGKNQPQHF. CDR3 coding DNA: TGTGCCAGCAGTCCGGATCGAGGGAAAAATCAGCCCCAGCATTTT. The chain joins TRBV6-5 to TRBJ1-5; D not resolved. V lost 5 bases to trimming and J lost 4 bases, with 15 bases between them. This CDR3 region has 15 residues. Per the germline V gene, CDR1 is MNHEY and CDR2 is SVGAGI.